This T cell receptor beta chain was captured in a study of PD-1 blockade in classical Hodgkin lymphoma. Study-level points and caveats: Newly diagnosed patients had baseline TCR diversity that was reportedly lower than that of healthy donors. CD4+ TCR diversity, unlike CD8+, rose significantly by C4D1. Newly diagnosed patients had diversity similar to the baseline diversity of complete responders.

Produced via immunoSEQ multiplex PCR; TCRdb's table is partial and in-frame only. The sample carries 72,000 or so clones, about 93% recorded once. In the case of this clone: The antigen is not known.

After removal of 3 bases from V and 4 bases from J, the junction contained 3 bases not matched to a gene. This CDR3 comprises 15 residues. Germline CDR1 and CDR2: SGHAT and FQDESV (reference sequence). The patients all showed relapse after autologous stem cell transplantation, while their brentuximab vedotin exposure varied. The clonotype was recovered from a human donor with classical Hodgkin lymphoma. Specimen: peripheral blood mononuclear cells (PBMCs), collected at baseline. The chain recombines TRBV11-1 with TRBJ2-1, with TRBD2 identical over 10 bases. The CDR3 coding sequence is TGTGCCAGCAGCTTCCCACTAGCGGGGTACAATGAGCAGTTCTTC. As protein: CASSFPLAGYNEQFF.